This TCR beta chain was sequenced in a study of T cells after yellow fever vaccination. Trimming stripped 7 bases from V and 7 bases from J, with 11 bases between. This CDR3 spans 12 amino acids. The germline CDR1 and CDR2 sequences are MDHEN and SYDVKM. This clonotype came up a few times. TCRdb reprocessed the 5' RACE reads via MiXCR and lists one record per CDR3 protein. The data contain 300,000 or so distinct CDR3 sequences, 3.5% to 4.5% of them singletons. The clonotype comes from a man between 18 and 35 years old who received the YFV17D yellow fever vaccine. The rearrangement joins TRBV28 to TRBJ2-1, with a possible D match to TRBD1 (6 bases). Source: PBMCs, taken 5 days after the yellow fever booster vaccination. As DNA, the CDR3 is TGTGCCAGCACCGGGACATATAATGAGCAGTTCTTC. It translates to CASTGTYNEQFF.